The present T cell receptor (beta chain) was sequenced within a study of blood T cell repertoires in COVID-19. As for the study in general: There were acute and convalescent COVID-19 samples, and they came from the United States, Italy and Spain.

Authors' data handling: Amplification with reference gene primers provided the estimates of nucleated cell counts. Profiled with immunoSEQ multiplex PCR; TCRdb holds only in-frame clones, not every one. V, J and clone size are those of that table, while D and trimming were read from the DNA. The sample records about 130,000 clones, approximately 74% being singletons. Sequenced sample: peripheral blood. The TCR originated in a man at least 80 years old with COVID-19, enrolled during active disease.

Here the CDR3 reads CASSQENRLNNQPQHF. In DNA form, the CDR3 reads TGTGCCAGCAGCCAAGAGAACAGGCTCAACAATCAGCCCCAGCATTTT. The chain has TRBV4-2 and TRBJ1-5, with D tentatively TRBD1 (5 bases). The V gene lost 0 bases and the J gene lost 3 bases, with 12 bases spanning the gap. The germline CDR1 and CDR2 sequences are LGHNA and YNFKEQ. The length of the CDR3 is 16 residues.